Listed here are 24 T cell receptor beta chains from one sample, sequenced in a study of blood T cell repertoires in COVID-19. The protocol was immunoSEQ multiplex PCR, while the TCRdb copy is restricted to in-frame clones and leaves out a portion. The sample records about 350,000 clones, around nine tenths being singletons. Material for sequencing was peripheral blood. All receptors derive from a young woman who had recovered from COVID-19.

V gene TRBV12-3 or TRBV12-4 combines with J gene TRBJ2-5; 7 positions agree with TRBD1. J lost 5 bases, V lost 5 bases, and 5 bases had no gene match. This CDR3 is built from 13 residues. CDR3 region: CASSINRGETQYF. The CDR3 nucleotides are TGTGCCAGCAGTATAAACAGGGGTGAGACCCAGTACTTC.

This chain links TRBV7-8 with TRBJ1-5; no reliable D call. The CDR3 has 13 amino acids. Germline assignment: CDR1 SGHVS and CDR2 FQNEAQ. V shed 4 bases and J shed 5 bases, with 9 bases lying between them. The CDR3 sequence is CASSSLPDQPQHF. DNA of the CDR3: TGTGCCAGCAGCTCCTTACCAGATCAGCCCCAGCATTTT.

A single count supports this clone. The chain joins TRBV27 to TRBJ2-7; 7 bases match TRBD2. The CDR3 has 16 residues. The V gene's germline CDR1 is MNHEY and CDR2 SMNVEV (reference sequence). V shed 3 bases and J 4 bases; nucleotides not matched to a gene: 12. The CDR3 sequence: CASSLRSSSGRYEQYV. CDR3 bases: TGTGCCAGCAGTTTGCGGTCTAGTAGCGGGCGATACGAGCAGTACGTC.

This clone was observed a few times. This chain joins TRBV7-9 and TRBJ2-1; TRBD2 agrees at 14 bases. Per the germline V gene, CDR1 is SEHNR and CDR2 is FQNEAQ (reference sequence). Trimming took 5 bases from V and 6 from J; bases not matched to a gene: 9. The CDR3 sequence is 17 residues long. This CDR3 reads CASSTQRGLAGVNEQFF. CDR3 nucleotide sequence: TGTGCCAGCAGCACACAAAGGGGACTAGCGGGAGTCAATGAGCAGTTCTTC.

This chain links TRBV12-3 or TRBV12-4 with TRBJ1-5; D gene ambiguous. The germline V and J ends were trimmed by 1 base and 13 bases, with 14 bases remaining between them. This CDR3 spans 13 amino acids. The CDR3 protein is CASSLDLAGYQHF. CDR3 sequence (DNA): TGTGCCAGCAGTTTAGATTTGGCCGGGTATCAGCATTTT.

The rearrangement links TRBV19 to TRBJ1-5, with D possibly TRBD1 on 6 matching bases. Trimming took off 6 bases at V and 5 bases at J, with 11 bases between the two ends. The CDR3 spans 13 residues. Germline assignment: CDR1 LNHDA and CDR2 SQIVND (reference sequence). CDR3 sequence: CASRSRGDQPQHF. The CDR3 bases are TGTGCCAGTAGATCCAGGGGCGATCAGCCCCAGCATTTT. Complete variable domain (other parts from reference TRBV19 and TRBJ1-5): DGGITQSPKYLFRKEGQNVTLSCEQNLNHDAMYWYRQDPGQGLRLIYYSQIVNDFQKGDIAEGYSVSREKKESFPLTVTSAQKNPTAFYLCASRSRGDQPQHFGDGTRLSIL.

CDR3 DNA sequence: TGTGCCGGAAGCAGGGGGTTCGCTGGCTACACCTTC. Amino acid sequence: CAGSRGFAGYTF. This sequence joins TRBV28 and TRBJ1-2; 7 bases line up with TRBD1. The germline V gene has CDR1 MDHEN and CDR2 SYDVKM. V trimming: 11 bases; J trimming: 7 bases; junction bases outside the gene matches: 10. The CDR3 is 12 amino acids.

J is TRBJ1-2 and V is TRBV7-9; TRBD1 is a possible D gene (5 bases). The ends were cut back, 0 bases at V and 2 bases at J, with 16 bases in the middle. The CDR3 spans 17 residues. The V gene's germline CDR1 is SEHNR and CDR2 FQNEAQ (reference sequence). DNA of the CDR3: TGTGCCAGCAGCTTAGCCAGAAGTGCAGGGAAAAACTATGGCTACACCTTC. It encodes CASSLARSAGKNYGYTF. The variable domain in full, completed from reference TRBV7-9 and TRBJ1-2, reads DTGVSQNPRHKITKRGQNVTFRCDPISEHNRLYWYRQTLGQGPEFLTYFQNEAQLEKSRLLSDRFSAERPKGSFSTLEIQRTEQGDSAMYLCASSLARSAGKNYGYTFGSGTRLTVV.

The V gene is TRBV4-1, the J gene TRBJ1-5; D gene ambiguous. Trimming stripped 1 base from V and 0 bases from J, with 7 bases between. The CDR3 is made up of 15 amino acids. In germline, CDR1 is MGHRA, CDR2 YSYEKL. This CDR3 reads CASSQGQNSNQPQHF. CDR3 coding DNA: TGCGCCAGCAGCCAAGGGCAGAATAGCAATCAGCCCCAGCATTTT.

J is TRBJ2-7 and V is TRBV14, with 10 bases lining up with TRBD2. The CDR3 consists of 18 residues. V gave up 4 bases and J gave up 3 bases; unmatched junction bases: 15. Germline lookup yields CDR1 SGHDN and CDR2 FVKESK. The CDR3: CASSRGSGRSENIYEQYV. Here the CDR3 DNA reads TGTGCCAGCAGCCGAGGTAGCGGGAGGTCCGAGAATATCTACGAGCAGTACGTC.

CDR3 nucleotides: TGTGCCAGCTCACCACCGTACGGGACTAGCTCCTACAATGAGCAGTTCTTC. This encodes CASSPPYGTSSYNEQFF. The chain uses TRBV18 and TRBJ2-1; 8 nucleotides agree with TRBD2. The germline V gene encodes CDR1 KGHSH and CDR2 LQKENI. Losses at the gene ends were 0 bases for V and 0 bases for J; bases not matched to a gene: 4. The CDR3 extends over 17 amino acids.

The V and J genes are TRBV5-4 and TRBJ2-1, with 7 bases matching TRBD2. V dropped 0 bases and J dropped 5; count of bases not matched to a gene: 5. The CDR3 covers 15 residues. CDR1 and CDR2 (germline): SGHNT, YYREEE (reference sequence). The CDR3 region has the DNA TGTGCCAGCAGCTTGGTTGGGCGGGAGCACAATGAGCAGTTCTTC. It specifies CASSLVGREHNEQFF.

The count of this clone is one. The V and J genes are TRBV9 and TRBJ2-3; 8 positions agree with TRBD2. The CDR3 length is 14 residues. After removal of 4 bases from V and 3 bases from J, the junction contained 4 bases not matched to a gene. Germline V CDR1 and CDR2: SGDLS, YYNGEE. Here the CDR3 reads CASSRGGRTDTQYF. Written as DNA, the CDR3 is TGTGCCAGCAGCCGGGGGGGCAGGACAGATACGCAGTATTTT.

This clone came up once. The chain employs TRBV18 and TRBJ2-1; D is undetermined. V gave up 5 bases and J gave up 6 bases, with 11 bases separating them. CDR3 length: 13 residues. From germline, CDR1 is KGHSH and CDR2 LQKENI. The CDR3 DNA follows: TGTGCCAGCTCATCATCCGGTTTCAATGAGCAGTTCTTC. Protein product: CASSSSGFNEQFF.

A few counts support this clone. This chain connects TRBV7-8 to TRBJ2-7, with 9 nucleotides matching TRBD1. The length of the CDR3 is 17 residues. Germline assignment: CDR1 SGHVS and CDR2 FQNEAQ. J gave up 2 bases and V 4 bases, and 12 bases lay outside the gene matches. The CDR3, as DNA: TGTGCCAGCAGCTGCCCACGGACAGGGGCCAACCCCTACGAGCAGTACGTC. It yields the protein CASSCPRTGANPYEQYV.

The chain employs TRBV6-5 and TRBJ2-1, with D possibly matching TRBD2 (5 bases). V was trimmed by 6 bases and J by 10 bases, leaving 16 bases between them. CDR1 MNHEY and CDR2 SVGAGI come from the germline V gene. The CDR3 totals 13 residues. In DNA form, the CDR3 reads TGTGCCAGCAGCCGAACTAGAGAGGACGAGCAGTTCTTC. This codes for CASSRTREDEQFF.

The chain has TRBV6-4 and TRBJ2-1; possibly TRBD2 for D (5 bases). Germline V gene sequence: CDR1 MRHNA, CDR2 SNTAGT. CDR3 length: 16 amino acids. Trimming removed 0 bases at V and 5 bases at J, with 14 bases between. CDR3 in DNA: TGTGCCAGCAGTGACTCAACCACGGGGTCCCACAATGAGCAGTTCTTC. Translation: CASSDSTTGSHNEQFF.

V is TRBV6-5 and J is TRBJ1-2; 11 bases agree with TRBD1. V shed 6 bases and J 6 bases; nucleotides not matched to a gene: 6. The CDR3 totals 14 residues. Germline V CDR1 and CDR2: MNHEY, SVGAGI. The CDR3 DNA sequence: TGTGCCAGCAGATTACCGGGACAGGGGGATGGCTACACCTTC. Residues: CASRLPGQGDGYTF.

This chain uses TRBV6-5 with TRBJ2-1; a possible D gene is TRBD2 (8 bases). V was trimmed by 6 bases and J by 7 bases, leaving 16 bases between them. CDR3 length: 14 residues. Germline CDR1 MNHEY, CDR2 SVGAGI. The DNA of the CDR3 is TGTGCCAGCAGGCTTAGCGGGACAGAGAATGAGCAGTTCTTC. It encodes CASRLSGTENEQFF.

The chain uses TRBV6-1 and TRBJ2-7; tentatively, D is TRBD1 (6 bases). This CDR3 comprises 15 residues. V was shortened by 3 bases and J by 2 bases, with 14 bases between the two germline ends. The V gene's germline CDR1 is MNHNS and CDR2 SASEGT. In nucleotides, the CDR3 is TGTGCCAGCAGTGAGGGCGCAGGGGCGACCTACGAGCAGTACGTC. It specifies CASSEGAGATYEQYV.

The chain uses TRBV6-5 and TRBJ2-7; tentative D call: TRBD1 (6 bases). V gave up 0 bases and J gave up 2 bases, with 8 bases separating them. CDR1 is MNHEY and CDR2 is SVGAGI in the germline V gene. CDR3 length: 14 amino acids. The CDR3 DNA is TGTGCCAGCAGTTACTCTAGGGGGACCTACGAGCAGTACGTC. It is translated as CASSYSRGTYEQYV.

The genes are TRBV25-1 and TRBJ2-5; 8 bases map to TRBD2. The CDR3 sequence is 14 residues long. Trimming removed 3 bases from V and 5 bases from J; junction bases left unmatched: 5. Germline V gene lookup returns CDR1 MGHDK and CDR2 SYGVNS. Here the CDR3 reads CASSEGAGVETQYF. The CDR3 bases are TGTGCCAGCAGTGAGGGAGCGGGAGTGGAGACCCAGTACTTC.

The CDR3 bases are TGTGCCAGCAGCGTAGGCCAGGGGGTCGGCGGAGGTGAAAAACTGTTTTTT. Protein product: CASSVGQGVGGGEKLFF. This chain links TRBV9 with TRBJ1-4, with 7 bases aligning to TRBD1. The trim removed 0 bases at V and 7 bases at J, leaving 12 bases unmatched. CDR1 is SGDLS, CDR2 YYNGEE, per germline. The CDR3 has 17 amino acids.

This clone was observed once. V usage is TRBV10-3 and J usage is TRBJ1-1; 10 bases are a match to TRBD1. Germline V gene data show CDR1 as ENHRY and CDR2 as SYGVKD. The CDR3 totals 17 residues. The V segment lost 6 bases and the J segment 1 base; nucleotides outside the gene matches: 11. The CDR3 DNA sequence: TGTGCCATCAGGGATCCGGGACAGGGGAAGGGGAACACTGAAGCTTTCTTT. It specifies CAIRDPGQGKGNTEAFF.